This entry features one T cell receptor beta chain sequence. This sample is drawn from a study of PD-L1 blockade in urothelial cancer. The time point: pretreatment peripheral blood. CDR1 and CDR2 from the germline V gene are MNHEY and SVGAGI. V lost 6 bases and J 2 bases, leaving 7 bases between the germline ends. The CDR3 runs to 12 residues. Synthetic TCR analog templates were added to each PCR reaction. The data were produced by immunoSEQ multiplex PCR, yet TCRdb's version contains in-frame clones alone and is incomplete. The sample shows tens of thousands of clones, around 75% of them seen only once.

This TCR derives from a man between 65 and 85 years old with urothelial cancer. The material sequenced was PBMCs, taken around atezolizumab (anti-PD-L1) treatment. This chain links TRBV6-5 with TRBJ1-2; weak D call: TRBD1 (6 bases). Here the CDR3 DNA reads TGTGCCAGCAGGACAGGAAACTATGGCTACACCTTC. It translates to CASRTGNYGYTF.